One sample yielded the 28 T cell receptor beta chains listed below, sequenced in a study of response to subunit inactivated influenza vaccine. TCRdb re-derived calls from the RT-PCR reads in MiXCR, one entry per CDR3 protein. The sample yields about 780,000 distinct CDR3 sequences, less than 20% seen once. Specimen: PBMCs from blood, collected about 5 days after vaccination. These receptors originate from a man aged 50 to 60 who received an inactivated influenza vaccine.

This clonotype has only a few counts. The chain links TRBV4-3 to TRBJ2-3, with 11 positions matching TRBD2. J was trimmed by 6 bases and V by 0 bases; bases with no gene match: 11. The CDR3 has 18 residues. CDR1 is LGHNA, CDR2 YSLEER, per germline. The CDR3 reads CASSQDWASGGPVDTQYF. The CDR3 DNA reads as TGCGCCAGCAGCCAAGATTGGGCTAGCGGGGGGCCTGTGGATACGCAGTATTTT.

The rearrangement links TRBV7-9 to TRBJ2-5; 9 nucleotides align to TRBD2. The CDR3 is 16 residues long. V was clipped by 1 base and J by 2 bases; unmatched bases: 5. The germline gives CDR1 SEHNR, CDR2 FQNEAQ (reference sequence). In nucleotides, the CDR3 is TGTGCCAGCAGCTTAGAACGAGCGGGAGGACAAGAGACCCAGTACTTC. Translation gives CASSLERAGGQETQYF.

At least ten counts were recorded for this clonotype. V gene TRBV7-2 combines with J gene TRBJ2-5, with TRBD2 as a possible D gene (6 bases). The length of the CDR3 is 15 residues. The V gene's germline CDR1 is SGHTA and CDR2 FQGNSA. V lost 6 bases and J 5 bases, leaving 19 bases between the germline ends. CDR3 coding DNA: TGTGCCAGCAGACGTCTTGCGGGAAGGATGGAGACCCAGTACTTC. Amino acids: CASRRLAGRMETQYF.

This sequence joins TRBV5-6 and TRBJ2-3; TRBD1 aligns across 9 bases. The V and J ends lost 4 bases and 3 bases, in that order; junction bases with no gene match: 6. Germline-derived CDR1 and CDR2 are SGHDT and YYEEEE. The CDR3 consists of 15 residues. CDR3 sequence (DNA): TGTGCCAGCAGCCGGGACAGGGAGTATACAGATACGCAGTATTTT. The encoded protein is CASSRDREYTDTQYF.

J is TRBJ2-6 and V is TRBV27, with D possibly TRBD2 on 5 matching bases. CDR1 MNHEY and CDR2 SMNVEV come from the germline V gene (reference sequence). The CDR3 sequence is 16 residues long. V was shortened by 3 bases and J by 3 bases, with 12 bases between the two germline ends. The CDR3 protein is CASSFRGQDGANVLTF. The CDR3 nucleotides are TGTGCCAGCAGTTTCCGAGGGCAGGATGGGGCCAACGTCCTGACTTTC.

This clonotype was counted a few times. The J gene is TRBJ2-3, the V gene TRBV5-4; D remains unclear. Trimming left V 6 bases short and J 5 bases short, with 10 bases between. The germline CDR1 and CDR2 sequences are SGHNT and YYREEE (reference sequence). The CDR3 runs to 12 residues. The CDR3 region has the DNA TGTGCCAGCACCTTTTTCTTAGATACGCAGTATTTT. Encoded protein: CASTFFLDTQYF.

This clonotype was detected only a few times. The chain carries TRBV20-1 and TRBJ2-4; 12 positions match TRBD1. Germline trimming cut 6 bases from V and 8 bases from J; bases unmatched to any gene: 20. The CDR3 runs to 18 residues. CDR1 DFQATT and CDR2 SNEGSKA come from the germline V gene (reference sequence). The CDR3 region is CSARPWDGTGGEGHIQYF. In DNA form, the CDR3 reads TGCAGTGCCAGACCGTGGGACGGGACAGGGGGCGAGGGGCACATTCAGTACTTC.

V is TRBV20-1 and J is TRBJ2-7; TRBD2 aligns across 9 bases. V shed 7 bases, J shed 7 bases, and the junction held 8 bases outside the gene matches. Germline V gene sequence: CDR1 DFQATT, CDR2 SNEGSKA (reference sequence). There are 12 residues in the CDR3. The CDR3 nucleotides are TGCAGTGTCGAGCTAGCGGGGAATGAGCAGTACTTC. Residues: CSVELAGNEQYF.

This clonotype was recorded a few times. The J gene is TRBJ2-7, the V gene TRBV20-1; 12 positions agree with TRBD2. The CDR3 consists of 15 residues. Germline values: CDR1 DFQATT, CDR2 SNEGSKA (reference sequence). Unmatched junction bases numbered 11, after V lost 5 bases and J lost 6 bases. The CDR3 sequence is CSAYPAASGRVEQYF. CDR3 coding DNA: TGCAGTGCTTACCCCGCGGCTAGCGGGAGGGTCGAGCAGTACTTC.

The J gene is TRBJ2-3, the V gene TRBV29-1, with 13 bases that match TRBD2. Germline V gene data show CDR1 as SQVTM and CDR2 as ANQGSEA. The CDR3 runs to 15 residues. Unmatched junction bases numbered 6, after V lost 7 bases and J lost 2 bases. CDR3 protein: CSDLGLAGSTDTQYF. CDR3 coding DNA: TGCAGCGACTTGGGACTAGCGGGATCCACAGATACGCAGTATTTT.

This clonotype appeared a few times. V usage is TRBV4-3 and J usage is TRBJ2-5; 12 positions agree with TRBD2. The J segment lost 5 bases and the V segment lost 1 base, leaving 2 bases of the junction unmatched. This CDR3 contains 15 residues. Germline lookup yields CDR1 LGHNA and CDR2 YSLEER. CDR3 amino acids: CASSQGTSGTETQYF. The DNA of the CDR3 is TGCGCCAGCAGCCAAGGGACTAGCGGGACGGAGACCCAGTACTTC.

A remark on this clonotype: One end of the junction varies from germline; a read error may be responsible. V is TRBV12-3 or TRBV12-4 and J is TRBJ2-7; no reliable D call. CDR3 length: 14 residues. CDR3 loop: CASSLGTLSYGQYF. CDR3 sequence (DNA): TGTGCCAGCAGTTTAGGCACTCTCTCCTACGGGCAGTACTTC.

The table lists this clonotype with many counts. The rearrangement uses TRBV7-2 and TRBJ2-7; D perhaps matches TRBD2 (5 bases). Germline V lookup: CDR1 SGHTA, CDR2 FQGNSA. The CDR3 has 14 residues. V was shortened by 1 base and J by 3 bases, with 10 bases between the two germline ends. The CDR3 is CASSLGGKIYEQYF. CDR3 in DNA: TGTGCCAGCAGCTTAGGAGGGAAGATCTACGAGCAGTACTTC.

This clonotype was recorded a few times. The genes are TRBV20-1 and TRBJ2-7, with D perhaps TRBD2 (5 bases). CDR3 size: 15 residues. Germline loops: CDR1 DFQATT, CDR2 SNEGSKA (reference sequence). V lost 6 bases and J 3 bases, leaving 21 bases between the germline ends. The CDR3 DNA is TGCAGTGCCACGGATTCGGGGAAGTCACTCTACGAGCAGTACTTC. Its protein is CSATDSGKSLYEQYF.

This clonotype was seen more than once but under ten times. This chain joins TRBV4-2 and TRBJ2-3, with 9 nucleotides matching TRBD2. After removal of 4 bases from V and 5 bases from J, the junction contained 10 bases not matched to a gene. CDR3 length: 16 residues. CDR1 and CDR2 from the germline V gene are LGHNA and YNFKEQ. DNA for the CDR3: TGTGCCAGCAGCCCCCAAGCGGGGGGCCGGGGAGATACGCAGTATTTT. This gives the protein CASSPQAGGRGDTQYF.

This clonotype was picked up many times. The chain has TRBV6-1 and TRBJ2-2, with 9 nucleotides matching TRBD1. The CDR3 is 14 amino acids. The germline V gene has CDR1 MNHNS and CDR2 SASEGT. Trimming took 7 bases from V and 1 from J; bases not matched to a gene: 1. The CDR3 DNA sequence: TGTGCCAGCACGGGACAGGGGAACACCGGGGAGCTGTTTTTT. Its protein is CASTGQGNTGELFF.

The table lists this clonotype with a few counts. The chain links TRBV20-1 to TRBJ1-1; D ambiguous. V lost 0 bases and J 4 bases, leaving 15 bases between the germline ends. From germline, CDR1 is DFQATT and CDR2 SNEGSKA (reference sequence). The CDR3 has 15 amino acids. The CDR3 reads CSARDSGGPGTEAFF. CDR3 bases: TGCAGTGCTAGAGATTCGGGCGGGCCGGGCACTGAAGCTTTCTTT.

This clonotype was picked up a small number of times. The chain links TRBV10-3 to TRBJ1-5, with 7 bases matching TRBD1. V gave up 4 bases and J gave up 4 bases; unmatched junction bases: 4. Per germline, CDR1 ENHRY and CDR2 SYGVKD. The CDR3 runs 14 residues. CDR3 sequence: CAISAGTANQPQHF. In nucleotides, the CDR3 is TGTGCCATCAGTGCCGGGACAGCAAATCAGCCCCAGCATTTT.

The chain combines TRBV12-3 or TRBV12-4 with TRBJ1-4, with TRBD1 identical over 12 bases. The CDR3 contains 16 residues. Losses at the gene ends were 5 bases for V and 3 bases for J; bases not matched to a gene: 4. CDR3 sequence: CASSPWDRGPNEKLFF. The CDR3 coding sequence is TGTGCCAGCAGTCCATGGGACAGGGGGCCTAATGAAAAACTGTTTTTT.

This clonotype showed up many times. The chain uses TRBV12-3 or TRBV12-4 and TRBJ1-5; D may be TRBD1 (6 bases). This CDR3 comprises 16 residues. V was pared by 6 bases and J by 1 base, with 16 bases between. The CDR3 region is CASRSDGQLSNQPQHF. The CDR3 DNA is TGTGCCAGCAGATCGGATGGACAGCTGAGCAATCAGCCCCAGCATTTT.

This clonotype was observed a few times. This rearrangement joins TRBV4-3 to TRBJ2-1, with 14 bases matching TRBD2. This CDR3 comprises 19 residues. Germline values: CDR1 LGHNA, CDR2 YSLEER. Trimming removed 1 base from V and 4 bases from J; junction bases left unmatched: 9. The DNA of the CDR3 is TGCGCCAGCAGCCAAGTTTGGACTAGCGGGAGGACTCCGTACAATGAGCAGTTCTTC. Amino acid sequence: CASSQVWTSGRTPYNEQFF.

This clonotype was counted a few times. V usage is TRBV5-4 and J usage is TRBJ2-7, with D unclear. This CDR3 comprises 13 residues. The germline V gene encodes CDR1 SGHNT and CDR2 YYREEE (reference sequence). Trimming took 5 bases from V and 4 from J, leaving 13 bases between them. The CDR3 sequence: CASSFNDRYEQYF. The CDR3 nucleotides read TGTGCCAGCAGTTTTAATGACCGGTACGAGCAGTACTTC.

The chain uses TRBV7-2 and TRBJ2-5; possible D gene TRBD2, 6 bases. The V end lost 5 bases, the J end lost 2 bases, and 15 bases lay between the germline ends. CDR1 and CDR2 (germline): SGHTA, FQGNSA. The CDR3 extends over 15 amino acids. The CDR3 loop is CASSPDAGKQETQYF. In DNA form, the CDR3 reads TGTGCCAGCAGCCCTGATGCGGGGAAACAAGAGACCCAGTACTTC.

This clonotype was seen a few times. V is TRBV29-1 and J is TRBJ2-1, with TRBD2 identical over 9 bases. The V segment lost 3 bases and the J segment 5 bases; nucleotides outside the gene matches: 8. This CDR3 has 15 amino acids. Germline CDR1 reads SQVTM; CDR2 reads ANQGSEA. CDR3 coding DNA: TGCAGCGTTGACGCATTCCTAGCGGGGAACAATGAGCAGTTCTTC. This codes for CSVDAFLAGNNEQFF.

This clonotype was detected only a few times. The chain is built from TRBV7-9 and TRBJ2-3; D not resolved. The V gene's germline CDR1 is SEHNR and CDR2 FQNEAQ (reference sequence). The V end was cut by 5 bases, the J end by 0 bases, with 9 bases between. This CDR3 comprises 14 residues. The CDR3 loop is CASSAMGSTDTQYF. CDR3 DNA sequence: TGTGCCAGCAGCGCGATGGGGAGCACAGATACGCAGTATTTT.

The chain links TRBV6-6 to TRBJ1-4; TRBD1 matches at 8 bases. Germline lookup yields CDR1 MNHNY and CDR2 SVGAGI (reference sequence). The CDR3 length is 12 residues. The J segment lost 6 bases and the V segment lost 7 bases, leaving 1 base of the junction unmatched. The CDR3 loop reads CASMTGDEKLFF. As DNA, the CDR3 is TGTGCCAGCATGACAGGGGATGAAAAACTGTTTTTT.

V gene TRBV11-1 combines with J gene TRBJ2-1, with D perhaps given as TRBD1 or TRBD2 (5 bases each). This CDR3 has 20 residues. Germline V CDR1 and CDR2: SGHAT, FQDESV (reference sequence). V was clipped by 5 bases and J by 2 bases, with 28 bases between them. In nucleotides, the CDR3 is TGTGCCAGCAGCCCCAGTTTAAGGATTTGGCCAAGGGACCCCTACAATGAGCAGTTCTTC. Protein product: CASSPSLRIWPRDPYNEQFF.

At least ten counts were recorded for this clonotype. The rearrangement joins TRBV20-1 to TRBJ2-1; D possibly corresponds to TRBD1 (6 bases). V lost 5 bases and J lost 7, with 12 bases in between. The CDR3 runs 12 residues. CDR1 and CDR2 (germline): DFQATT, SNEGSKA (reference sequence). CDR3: CSAPGQPNEQFF. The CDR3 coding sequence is TGCAGTGCTCCCGGACAGCCTAATGAGCAGTTCTTC.